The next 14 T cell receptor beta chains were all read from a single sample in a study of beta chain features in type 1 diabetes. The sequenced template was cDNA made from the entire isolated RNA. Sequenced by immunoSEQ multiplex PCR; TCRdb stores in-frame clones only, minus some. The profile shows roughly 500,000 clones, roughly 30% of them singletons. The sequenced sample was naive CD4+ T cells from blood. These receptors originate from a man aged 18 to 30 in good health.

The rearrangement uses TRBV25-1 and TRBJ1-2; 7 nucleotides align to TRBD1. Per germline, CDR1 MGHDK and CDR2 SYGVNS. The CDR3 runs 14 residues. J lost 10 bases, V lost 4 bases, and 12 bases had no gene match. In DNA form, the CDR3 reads TGTGCCAGCAGTGCCCCCTCCTCAGGGGGAGTCTACACCTTC. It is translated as CASSAPSSGGVYTF.

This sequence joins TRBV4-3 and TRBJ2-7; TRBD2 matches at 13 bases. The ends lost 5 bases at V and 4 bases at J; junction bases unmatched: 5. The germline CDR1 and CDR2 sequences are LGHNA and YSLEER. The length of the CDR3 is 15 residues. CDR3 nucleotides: TGCGCCAGCAGCTTCGGACTAGCGGGAGAGTACGAGCAGTACTTC. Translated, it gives CASSFGLAGEYEQYF.

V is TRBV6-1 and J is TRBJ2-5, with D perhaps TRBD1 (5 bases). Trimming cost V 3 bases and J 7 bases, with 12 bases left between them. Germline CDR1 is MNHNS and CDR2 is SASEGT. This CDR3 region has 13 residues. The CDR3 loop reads CASSDSGSGTQYF. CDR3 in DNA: TGTGCCAGCAGTGATTCAGGGTCCGGGACCCAGTACTTC.

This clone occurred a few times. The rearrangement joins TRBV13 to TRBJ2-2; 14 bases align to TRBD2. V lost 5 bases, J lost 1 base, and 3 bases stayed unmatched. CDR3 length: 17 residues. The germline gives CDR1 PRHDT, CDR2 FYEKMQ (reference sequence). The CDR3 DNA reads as TGTGCCAGCAGCCGGGGACTAGCGGGAGAGAACACCGGGGAGCTGTTTTTT. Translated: CASSRGLAGENTGELFF.

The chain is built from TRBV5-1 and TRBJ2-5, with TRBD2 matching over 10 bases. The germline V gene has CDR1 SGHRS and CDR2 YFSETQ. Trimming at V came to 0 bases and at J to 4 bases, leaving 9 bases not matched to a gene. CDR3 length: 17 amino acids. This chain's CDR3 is CASSLDPSGSMRETQYF. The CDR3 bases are TGCGCCAGCAGCTTGGATCCTAGCGGGAGTATGCGAGAGACCCAGTACTTC.

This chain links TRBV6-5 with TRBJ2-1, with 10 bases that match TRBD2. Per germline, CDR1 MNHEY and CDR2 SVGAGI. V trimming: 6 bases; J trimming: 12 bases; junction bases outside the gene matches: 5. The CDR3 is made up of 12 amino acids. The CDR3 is CASSSSGSAQFF. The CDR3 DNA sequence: TGTGCCAGCAGCTCTAGCGGGAGCGCGCAGTTCTTC.

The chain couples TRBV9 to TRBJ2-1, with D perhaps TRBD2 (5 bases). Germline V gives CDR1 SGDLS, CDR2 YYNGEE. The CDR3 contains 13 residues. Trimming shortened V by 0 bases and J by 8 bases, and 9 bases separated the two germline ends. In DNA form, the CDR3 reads TGTGCCAGCAGCGTAGTTGGACTCGATGAGCAGTTCTTC. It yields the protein CASSVVGLDEQFF.

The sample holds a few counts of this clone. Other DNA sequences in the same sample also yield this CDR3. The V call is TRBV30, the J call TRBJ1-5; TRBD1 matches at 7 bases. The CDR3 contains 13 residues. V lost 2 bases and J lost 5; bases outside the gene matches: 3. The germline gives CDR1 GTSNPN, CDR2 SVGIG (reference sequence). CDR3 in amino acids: CAWSSDRDQPQHF. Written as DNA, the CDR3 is TGTGCCTGGAGTTCTGACAGGGATCAGCCCCAGCATTTT.

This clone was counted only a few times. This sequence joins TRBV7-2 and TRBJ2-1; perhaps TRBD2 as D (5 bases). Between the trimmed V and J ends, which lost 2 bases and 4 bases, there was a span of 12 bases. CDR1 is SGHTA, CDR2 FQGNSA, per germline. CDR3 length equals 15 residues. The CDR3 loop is CASSLPGLGYNEQFF. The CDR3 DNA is TGTGCCAGCAGCTTACCGGGATTGGGGTACAATGAGCAGTTCTTC.

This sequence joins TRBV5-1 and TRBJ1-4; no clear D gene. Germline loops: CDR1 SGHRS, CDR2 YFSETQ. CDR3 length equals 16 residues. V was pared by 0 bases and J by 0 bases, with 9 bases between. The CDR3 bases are TGCGCCAGCAGCTTGGGAAATACTGCAACTAATGAAAAACTGTTTTTT. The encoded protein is CASSLGNTATNEKLFF.

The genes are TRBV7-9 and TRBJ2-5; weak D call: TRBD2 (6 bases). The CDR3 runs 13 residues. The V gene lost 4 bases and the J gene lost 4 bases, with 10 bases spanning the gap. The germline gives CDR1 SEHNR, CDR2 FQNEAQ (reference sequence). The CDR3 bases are TGTGCCAGCAGCTCGATCGGGAGAGAGACCCAGTACTTC. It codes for CASSSIGRETQYF.

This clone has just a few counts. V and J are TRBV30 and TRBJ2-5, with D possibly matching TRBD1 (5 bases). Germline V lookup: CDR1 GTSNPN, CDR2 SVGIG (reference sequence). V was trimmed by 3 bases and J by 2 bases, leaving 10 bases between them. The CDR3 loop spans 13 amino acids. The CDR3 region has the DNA TGTGCCTGGAGCGGCAGGGCTCAAGAGACCCAGTACTTC. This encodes CAWSGRAQETQYF.

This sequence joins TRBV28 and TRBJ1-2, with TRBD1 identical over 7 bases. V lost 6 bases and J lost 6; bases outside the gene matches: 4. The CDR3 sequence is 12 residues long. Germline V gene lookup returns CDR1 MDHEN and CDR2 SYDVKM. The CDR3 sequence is CASSDRAHGYTF. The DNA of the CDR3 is TGTGCCAGCAGCGACAGGGCGCATGGCTACACCTTC.

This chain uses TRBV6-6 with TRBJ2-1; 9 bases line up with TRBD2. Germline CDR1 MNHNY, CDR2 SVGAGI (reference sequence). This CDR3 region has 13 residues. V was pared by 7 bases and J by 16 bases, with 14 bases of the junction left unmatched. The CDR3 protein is CASTAAGGGNSFF. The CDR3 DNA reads TGTGCCAGCACCGCTGCGGGAGGGGGCAACTCCTTCTTC.